The present T cell receptor beta chain was sequenced within a study of graft-versus-host responses after intestinal transplantation. As for the study in general: All recipients got anti-thymocyte globulin induction, then tacrolimus and steroids for about three years. Study results and limitations: Allograft graft-versus-host to host-versus-graft clonal ratios ran high in patients with graft-donor T cell macrochimerism.

Using immunoSEQ multiplex PCR, the repertoire was profiled, and TCRdb retains in-frame clones only, with some absent. The sample gives about 2,500 clones, about 26% of which show up once; 5% to 5.5% is in the top ten. Co-plated with some 200,000 CFSE-labeled responder cells were some 200,000 irradiated, violet-dye-labeled stimulator cells. The CDR3 has 12 residues. The V end lost 6 bases, the J end lost 4 bases, and 7 bases lay between the germline ends. CDR1 and CDR2 (germline): MNHEY, SVGAGI. The chain uses TRBV6-5 and TRBJ2-1; TRBD2 is a possible D gene (5 bases). Sequencing used alloreactive CD4+ T cells from a mixed lymphocyte reaction culture, obtained before transplantation. Regarding subset: CFSE-low proliferating T cells sorted from roughly 6-day pre-transplant mixed lymphocyte reaction (GvH or HvG direction). The clonotype was recovered from a human patient who was an organ donor for intestinal transplantation. The CDR3 DNA follows: TGTGCCAGCAGACTAGGGTACAATGAGCAGTTCTTC. Encoded protein: CASRLGYNEQFF.